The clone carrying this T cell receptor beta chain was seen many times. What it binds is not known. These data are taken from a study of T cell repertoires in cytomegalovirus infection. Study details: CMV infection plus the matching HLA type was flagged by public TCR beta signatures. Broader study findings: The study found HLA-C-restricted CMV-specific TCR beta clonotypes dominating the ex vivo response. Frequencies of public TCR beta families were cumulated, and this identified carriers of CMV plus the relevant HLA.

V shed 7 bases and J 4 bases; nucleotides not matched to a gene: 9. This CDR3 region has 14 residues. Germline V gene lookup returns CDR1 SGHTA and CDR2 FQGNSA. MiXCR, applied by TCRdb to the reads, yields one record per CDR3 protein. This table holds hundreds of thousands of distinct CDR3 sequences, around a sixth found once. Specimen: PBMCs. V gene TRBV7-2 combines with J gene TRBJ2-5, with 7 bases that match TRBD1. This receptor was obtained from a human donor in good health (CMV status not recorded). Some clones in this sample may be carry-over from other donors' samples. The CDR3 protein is CASTSWDSIETQYF. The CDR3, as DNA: TGTGCCAGCACCTCGTGGGACAGTATAGAGACCCAGTACTTC.